What follows describes a single T cell receptor (beta chain). Its antigen is currently unknown. With 0 bases removed from V and 3 bases from J, the gap between germline ends came to 22 bases. CDR1 and CDR2 from the germline V gene are GTSNPN and SVGIG (reference sequence). The CDR3 consists of 18 residues. Samples each had at least 5 micrograms of total RNA extracted. Then a second PCR, running about 6 to 12 cycles, was carried out with a sample-barcoded 5' primer and a J-beta primer mix. TCRdb redid the calling of the 5' RACE reads with MiXCR, one entry per CDR3 protein. The sample lists around 1,500,000 distinct CDR3 sequences, roughly 45% occurring once. The data were taken from a study of blood T cells in healthy people across ages. Findings and limits, study-wide: Because donor CMV status was unknown, expanded clonotype changes were possibly confounded. The study found more naive CD4+ cells and higher diversity in long-lived than aged donors.

This TCR came from a woman aged 18-35 years in good health. Sequenced: blood. This chain uses TRBV30 with TRBJ2-3; possibly TRBD2 for D (5 bases). As DNA, the CDR3 is TGTGCCTGGAGTGTGGTGGGAGACCCCTGGGGTTGGACAGATACGCAGTATTTT. It encodes CAWSVVGDPWGWTDTQYF.